This T cell receptor beta chain was obtained from a study of cytotoxic CD8 clonotypes in ibrutinib-treated CLL. Whole-study findings and limits: Upon ibrutinib response clonality rose, and upon progression it fell back toward baseline. Public clonotypes proved infrequent, and on treatment they shrank or remained steady.

TCRdb's table, derived via immunoSEQ multiplex PCR, lists solely in-frame clones and lacks some. The sample yields around 97,000 clones, around 73% seen once. Germline V gene lookup returns CDR1 MNHNY and CDR2 SVGAGI (reference sequence). CDR3 length equals 16 residues. The V end lost 0 bases, the J end lost 0 bases, and 11 bases lay between the germline ends. On this clone: Its antigen remains unknown.

The source material was PBMCs, sampled after 12 months of ibrutinib treatment. The chain has TRBV6-6 and TRBJ1-1; D unclear. The clonotype was recovered from a human donor with chronic lymphocytic leukemia. CDR3 in amino acids: CASSYSGVSMNTEAFF. CDR3 DNA sequence: TGTGCCAGCAGTTACTCGGGTGTCAGCATGAACACTGAAGCTTTCTTT.